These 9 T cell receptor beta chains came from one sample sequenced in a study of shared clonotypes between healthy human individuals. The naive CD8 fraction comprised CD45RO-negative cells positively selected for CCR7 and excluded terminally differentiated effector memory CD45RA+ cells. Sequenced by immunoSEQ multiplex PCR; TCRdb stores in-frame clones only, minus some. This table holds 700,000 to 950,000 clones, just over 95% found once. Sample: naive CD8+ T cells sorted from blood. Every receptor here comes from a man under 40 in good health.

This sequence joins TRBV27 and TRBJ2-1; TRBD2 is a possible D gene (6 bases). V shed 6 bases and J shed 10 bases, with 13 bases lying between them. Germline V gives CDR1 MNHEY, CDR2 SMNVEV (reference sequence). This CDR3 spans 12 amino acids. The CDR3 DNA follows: TGTGCCAGCAGCAAACCGGGACTCGAGCAGTTCTTC. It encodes CASSKPGLEQFF.

Written as DNA, the CDR3 is TGTGCCAGCAGCTTAGAGGGGGATGCAACCCAGTACTTC. It translates to CASSLEGDATQYF. V is TRBV11-3 and J is TRBJ2-5; D might be TRBD1 or TRBD2, each matching 5 bases. Germline CDR1 and CDR2: SGHNT and YENEEA. This CDR3 is 13 amino acids long. V was trimmed by 0 bases and J by 8 bases, leaving 10 bases between them.

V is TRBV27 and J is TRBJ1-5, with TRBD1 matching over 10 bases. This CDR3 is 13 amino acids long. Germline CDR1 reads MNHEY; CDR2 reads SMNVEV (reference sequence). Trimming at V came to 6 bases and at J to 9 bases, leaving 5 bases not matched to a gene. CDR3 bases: TGTGCCAGCAGAGGGACAGGGGATTCGCCCCAGCATTTT. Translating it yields CASRGTGDSPQHF.

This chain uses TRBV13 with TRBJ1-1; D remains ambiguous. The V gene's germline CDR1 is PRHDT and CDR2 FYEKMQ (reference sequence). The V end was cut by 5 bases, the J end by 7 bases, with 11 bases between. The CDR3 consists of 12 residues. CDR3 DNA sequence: TGTGCCAGCAGCCGTTGGTCGGGTGAAGCTTTCTTT. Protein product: CASSRWSGEAFF. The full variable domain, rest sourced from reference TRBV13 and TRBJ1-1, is AAGVIQSPRHLIKEKRETATLKCYPIPRHDTVYWYQQGPGQDPQFLISFYEKMQSDKGSIPDRFSAQQFSDYHSELNMSSLELGDSALYFCASSRWSGEAFFGQGTRLTVV.

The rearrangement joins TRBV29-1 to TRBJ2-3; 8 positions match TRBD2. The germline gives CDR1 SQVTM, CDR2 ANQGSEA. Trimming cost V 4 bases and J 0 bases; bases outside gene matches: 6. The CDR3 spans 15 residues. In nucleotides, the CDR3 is TGCAGCGTTGCCCAACTAGCGGAAAGCACAGATACGCAGTATTTT. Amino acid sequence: CSVAQLAESTDTQYF.

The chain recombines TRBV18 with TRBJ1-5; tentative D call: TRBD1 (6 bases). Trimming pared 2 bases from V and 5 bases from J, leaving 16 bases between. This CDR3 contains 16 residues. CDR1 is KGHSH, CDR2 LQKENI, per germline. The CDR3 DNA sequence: TGTGCCAGCTCACCAAATCCAGGGGTGATGGATCAGCCCCAGCATTTT. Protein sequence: CASSPNPGVMDQPQHF.

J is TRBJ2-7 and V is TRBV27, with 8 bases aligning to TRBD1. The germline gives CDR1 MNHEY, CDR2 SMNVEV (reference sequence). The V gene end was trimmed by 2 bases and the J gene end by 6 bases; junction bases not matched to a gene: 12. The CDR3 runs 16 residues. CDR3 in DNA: TGTGCCAGCAGTTTAATTTCAGGGGGCGGTGTCGGCGAGCAGTACTTC. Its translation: CASSLISGGGVGEQYF.

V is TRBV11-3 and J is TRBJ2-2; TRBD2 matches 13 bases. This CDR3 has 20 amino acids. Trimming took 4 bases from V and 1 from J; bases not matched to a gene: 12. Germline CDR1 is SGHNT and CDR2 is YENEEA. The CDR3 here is CASSSWTSGRAGGNTGELFF. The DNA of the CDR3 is TGTGCCAGCAGCTCATGGACTAGCGGGAGAGCCGGGGGGAACACCGGGGAGCTGTTTTTT.

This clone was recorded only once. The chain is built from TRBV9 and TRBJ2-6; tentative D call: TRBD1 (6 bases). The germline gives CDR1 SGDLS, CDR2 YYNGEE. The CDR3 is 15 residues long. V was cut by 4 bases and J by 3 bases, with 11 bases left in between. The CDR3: CASSPEGVGANVLTF. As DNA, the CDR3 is TGTGCCAGCAGCCCCGAGGGGGTTGGGGCCAACGTCCTGACTTTC. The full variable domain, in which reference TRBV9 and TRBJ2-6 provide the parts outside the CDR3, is DSGVTQTPKHLITATGQRVTLRCSPRSGDLSVYWYQQSLDQGLQFLIQYYNGEERAKGNILERFSAQQFPDLHSELNLSSLELGDSALYFCASSPEGVGANVLTFGAGSRLTVL.